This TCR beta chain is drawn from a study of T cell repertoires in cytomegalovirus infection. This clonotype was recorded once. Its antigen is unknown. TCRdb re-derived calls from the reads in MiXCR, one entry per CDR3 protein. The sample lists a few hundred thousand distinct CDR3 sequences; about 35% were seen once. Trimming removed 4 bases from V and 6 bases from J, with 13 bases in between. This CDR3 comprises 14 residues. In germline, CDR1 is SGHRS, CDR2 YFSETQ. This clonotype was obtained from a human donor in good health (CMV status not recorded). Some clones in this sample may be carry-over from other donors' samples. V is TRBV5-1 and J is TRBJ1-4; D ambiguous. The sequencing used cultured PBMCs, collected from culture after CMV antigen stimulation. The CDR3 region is CASSLKDVDEKLFF. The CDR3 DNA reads TGCGCCAGCAGCCTCAAGGACGTGGATGAAAAACTGTTTTTT.